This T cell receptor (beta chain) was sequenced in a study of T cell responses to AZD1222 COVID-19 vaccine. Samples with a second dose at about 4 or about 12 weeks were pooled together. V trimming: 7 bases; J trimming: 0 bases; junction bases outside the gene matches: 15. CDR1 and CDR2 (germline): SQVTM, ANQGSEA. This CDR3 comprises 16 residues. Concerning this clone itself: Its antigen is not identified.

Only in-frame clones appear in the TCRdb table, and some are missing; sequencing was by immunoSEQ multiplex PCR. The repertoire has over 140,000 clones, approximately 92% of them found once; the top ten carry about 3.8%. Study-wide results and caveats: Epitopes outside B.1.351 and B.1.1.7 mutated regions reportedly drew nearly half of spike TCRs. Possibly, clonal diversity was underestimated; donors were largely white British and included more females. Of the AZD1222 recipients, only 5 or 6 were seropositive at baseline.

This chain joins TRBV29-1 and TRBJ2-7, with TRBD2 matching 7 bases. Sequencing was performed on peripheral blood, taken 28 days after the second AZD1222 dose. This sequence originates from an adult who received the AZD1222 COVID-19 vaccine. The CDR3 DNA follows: TGCAGCGCTCGCTCTCACCCGGGAGGTAGCTCCTACGAGCAGTACTTC. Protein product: CSARSHPGGSSYEQYF.